Sequencing of this T cell receptor (beta chain) was carried out in a study of blood T cells in healthy people across ages. The use of a sample-barcoded 5' primer and a J-beta primer mix characterized a second PCR of roughly 6 to 11 cycles. MiXCR, applied by TCRdb to the 5' RACE reads, yields one record per CDR3 protein. Counted here are over 950,000 distinct CDR3 sequences, 45% to 60% occurring once; the ten biggest clones make up 20% to 25%. V lost 0 bases, J lost 7 bases, and 6 bases lay in between. CDR1 and CDR2 from the germline V gene are SGHDN and FVKESK. This CDR3 comprises 13 residues. The rearrangement joins TRBV14 to TRBJ2-2; weak D call: TRBD2 (5 bases). This clonotype was sampled from a woman aged 55-70 years in good health. Input material: blood. The CDR3 is CASSQDGGGELFF. The CDR3, as DNA: TGTGCCAGCAGCCAAGACGGAGGCGGGGAGCTGTTTTTT.